The clone carrying this T cell receptor (beta chain) was observed a handful of times. What it binds is unknown. For the second PCR, which ran for 7 to 11 cycles, a sample-barcoded 5' primer and a J-beta primer mix were used. TCRdb called the 5' RACE reads again in MiXCR, with one record for every CDR3 protein. The table has some 940,000 distinct CDR3 sequences, almost 30% seen once. Germline V lookup: CDR1 DFQATT, CDR2 SNEGSKA (reference sequence). This CDR3 region has 13 residues. Trimming removed 5 bases from V and 5 bases from J; junction bases left unmatched: 6. These data are taken from a study of blood T cells in healthy people across ages. Study-wide results and caveats: Versus aged donors, long-lived donors had higher diversity and more naive CD4+ cells.

All donors came from Russia, were Caucasian and healthy, and spanned ages roughly 6 to 95. These data also featured in a second study, about T cells of mothers and their children.

The origin of this receptor is a woman aged 35 to 49 in good health. The source material was blood. V usage is TRBV20-1 and J usage is TRBJ1-5, with 7 bases fitting TRBD1. CDR3 coding DNA: TGCAGTGCTGGTCAAACAGGGGATCAGCCCCAGCATTTT. Translating it yields CSAGQTGDQPQHF.